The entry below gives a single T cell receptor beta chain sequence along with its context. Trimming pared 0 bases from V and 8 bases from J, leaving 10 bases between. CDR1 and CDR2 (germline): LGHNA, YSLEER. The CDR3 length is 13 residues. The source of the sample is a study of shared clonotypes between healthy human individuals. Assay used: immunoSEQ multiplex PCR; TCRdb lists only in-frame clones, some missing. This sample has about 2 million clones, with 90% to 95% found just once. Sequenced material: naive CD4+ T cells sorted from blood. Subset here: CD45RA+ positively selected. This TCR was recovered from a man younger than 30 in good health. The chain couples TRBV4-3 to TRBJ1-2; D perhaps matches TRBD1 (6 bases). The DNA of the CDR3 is TGCGCCAGCAGCCAAGACCAGGGGATCGGCTACACCTTC. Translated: CASSQDQGIGYTF.